These T cell receptor beta chains were read from a single sample in a study of OX40 agonist ivuxolimab in advanced cancers. TCRdb's copy holds only in-frame clones and misses some; the assay was immunoSEQ multiplex PCR. The data contain tens of thousands of clones, about 90% of them singletons. The source material was CD4+ or CD8+ T cells sorted from blood, sampled in a trial of the OX40 agonist ivuxolimab. These receptors all come from an adult with an advanced solid tumor such as melanoma, head and neck, liver or kidney cancer. The CDR3 runs from the conserved cysteine through the conserved F or W. The D gene is left open where the match is weak. Size is stated for part of the rows, as once, few or many counts, or as a class when the clone is expanded.

TRBV4-3	.	TRBJ2-1	.	TGCGCCAGCAGCCAAGATGGGCAGCCTTACAATGAGCAGTTCTTC	CASSQDGQPYNEQFF
TRBV19	.	TRBJ1-2	.	TGTGCCAGTAGTCTCAACTATGGCTACACCTTC	CASSLNYGYTF
TRBV7-2	.	TRBJ1-2	.	TGTGCCAGCAGCCTGGACCGTAGGTATGGCTACACCTTC	CASSLDRRYGYTF
TRBV5-1	.	TRBJ1-3	.	TGCGCCAGCAGCCCTATAATGAACTCTGGAAACACCATATATTTT	CASSPIMNSGNTIYF
TRBV2	.	TRBJ1-2	.	TGTGCCAGCAGTGAGTCGGAGGATGGCTACACCTTC	CASSESEDGYTF
TRBV28	.	TRBJ1-5	.	TGTGCCAGCAGTTTACATCAGCCCCAGCATTTT	CASSLHQPQHF
TRBV27	.	TRBJ2-1	.	TGTGCCAGCAGTTTACTTCCAGACTCCTACAATGAGCAGTTCTTC	CASSLLPDSYNEQFF
TRBV5-1	.	TRBJ2-3	.	TGCGCCAGCAGCTTGGAACAGACCAGCACAGATACGCAGTATTTT	CASSLEQTSTDTQYF
TRBV5-1	.	TRBJ1-4	.	TGCGCCAGCACCCTGACGACAGGAACTAATGAAAAACTGTTTTTT	CASTLTTGTNEKLFF
TRBV19	.	TRBJ2-7	.	TGTGCCAGTAGTATAAGTCTGTCCTCCTACGAGCAGTACTTC	CASSISLSSYEQYF
TRBV15	.	TRBJ2-2	.	TGTGCCACCAGCAGAGATCTAATTGGGGCCGATAGTAACGGGGAGCTGTTTTTT	CATSRDLIGADSNGELFF
TRBV6-1	TRBD2	TRBJ2-1	.	TGTGCCGGGACGGGGGGCTCCTACAATGAGCAGTTCTTC	CAGTGGSYNEQFF
TRBV28	TRBD1	TRBJ2-7	.	TGTGCCACCTTGACAGGGAGTAACTACGAGCAGTACTTC	CATLTGSNYEQYF
TRBV28	TRBD1	TRBJ2-5	.	TGTGCCAGCAGTTCGCCCGGACAGGGTGAGGAGACCCAGTACTTC	CASSSPGQGEETQYF
TRBV6-1	.	TRBJ2-5	.	TGTGCCAGCAGTGAAGTAGAGGGTAGCGGAAAAGAGACCCAGTACTTC	CASSEVEGSGKETQYF
TRBV7-2	.	TRBJ1-4	.	TGTGCCAGCAGCCCCCAGGACGCTCAGCGAACTAATGAAAAACTGTTTTTT	CASSPQDAQRTNEKLFF
TRBV19	.	TRBJ2-7	.	TGTGCCAGTAGTAATCGGGGGACCTACGAGCAGTACTTC	CASSNRGTYEQYF
TRBV11-3	TRBD2	TRBJ2-1	.	TGTGCCAGCAGCTTCAGCGGGAGTGACAATGAGCAGTTCTTC	CASSFSGSDNEQFF
TRBV10-2	TRBD1	TRBJ1-2	.	TGCGCCAGCAGTGAGTCCCCTCAGACAGGGATGGATGGCTACACCTTC	CASSESPQTGMDGYTF
TRBV5-1	.	TRBJ2-3	.	TGCGCCAGCAGCCCACAACCAAGCACAGATACGCAGTATTTT	CASSPQPSTDTQYF
TRBV7-3	.	TRBJ2-6	.	TGTGCCAGCAGTCCTAGCGCTGGGGCCAACGTCCTGACTTTC	CASSPSAGANVLTF
TRBV4-3	TRBD1	TRBJ2-5	.	TGCGCCAGCAGCCGCCACGTCGGGACAGGGGAGGCCCAGTACTTC	CASSRHVGTGEAQYF
TRBV5-8	.	TRBJ1-1	.	TGTGCCAGCATACGGGGTAGAAACACTGAAGCTTTCTTT	CASIRGRNTEAFF
TRBV30	TRBD2	TRBJ2-7	.	TGTGCCTGGAGGGGGACTAGCGGAACCTACGAGCAGTACTTC	CAWRGTSGTYEQYF
TRBV29-1	TRBD1	TRBJ1-1	.	TGCAGCGCCTACAGGGGGAACACTGAAGCTTTCTTT	CSAYRGNTEAFF
TRBV9	.	TRBJ2-2	.	TGTGCCAGCAGCGCGGGACTGGCCCGTTCCGGGGAGCTGTTTTTT	CASSAGLARSGELFF
TRBV7-7	.	TRBJ2-3	.	TGTGCTAGCAGCCTAGGTCCAGGGAGAGATACGCAGTATTTT	CASSLGPGRDTQYF
TRBV5-6	TRBD1	TRBJ1-1	.	TGTGCCAGCAGCTTTAAGACAGGGGCTAACACTGAAGCTTTCTTT	CASSFKTGANTEAFF
TRBV18	.	TRBJ2-3	.	TGTGCCAGCTCACCTCGGACAGGCACAGATACGCAGTATTTT	CASSPRTGTDTQYF
TRBV6-5	.	TRBJ1-5	few	TGTGCCAGCAGCCTTGGGCACCCTAGCAATCAGCCCCAGCATTTT	CASSLGHPSNQPQHF
TRBV5-7	TRBD1	TRBJ1-1	.	TGTGCCAGCAGCTTGGCCGACAGGGGGTTGGACACTGAAGCTTTCTTT	CASSLADRGLDTEAFF
TRBV6-4	TRBD2	TRBJ2-1	.	TGTGCCAGCAGTGACTCAGGGCTAGCGGGAGCGGATGAGCAGTTCTTC	CASSDSGLAGADEQFF
TRBV2	TRBD1	TRBJ2-7	once	TGTGCCAGCAAAATACAGGGACAGGGCAACTTC	CASKIQGQGNF
TRBV10-1	TRBD2	TRBJ2-5	.	TGCGCCAGCAGTGAGGGCGGGGGGGGCAGCCAAGAGACCCAGTACTTC	CASSEGGGGSQETQYF
TRBV9	TRBD2	TRBJ2-2	few	TGTGCCAGTCAAAAAGATCTAGCGGGAGTCCAGACCGGGGAGCTGTTTTTT	CASQKDLAGVQTGELFF
TRBV18	.	TRBJ2-3	.	TGTGCCAGCTCACCAGGAGGGTACACAGATACGCAGTATTTT	CASSPGGYTDTQYF
TRBV30	.	TRBJ1-5	.	TGTGCCTGGAGTGTGCAAGGGGGGAATCAGCCCCAGCATTTT	CAWSVQGGNQPQHF
TRBV7-8	.	TRBJ1-2	.	TGTGCCAGCAGCTTAGAACCGTCTGACTATGGCTACACCTTC	CASSLEPSDYGYTF
TRBV7-3	.	TRBJ1-5	.	TGTGCCAGCAGCTTCCCATTTTCTAGTCAGCCCCAGCATTTT	CASSFPFSSQPQHF
TRBV7-2	.	TRBJ2-7	.	TGTGCCAGCAGCTTAGGACCGGAATTCTCCTACGAGCAGTACTTC	CASSLGPEFSYEQYF
TRBV19	TRBD1	TRBJ2-1	few	TGTGCCAGTAGTAATCGGGACAGGGACAATGAGCAGTTCTTC	CASSNRDRDNEQFF
TRBV27	TRBD1	TRBJ1-2	.	TGTGCCAGCAGTATACAGGGACAGGGCGGAGATGGCTACACCTTC	CASSIQGQGGDGYTF
TRBV6-1	TRBD1	TRBJ1-2	.	TGTGCCAGCAGTTTAGGGACAGGCGGCTATGGCTACACCTTC	CASSLGTGGYGYTF
TRBV7-2	.	TRBJ2-2	.	TGTGCCAGCAGCTGGGGGACCGCTACGAACACCGGGGAGCTGTTTTTT	CASSWGTATNTGELFF
TRBV9	.	TRBJ2-1	.	TGTGCCAGCAGCGTAGATGCGGGAAGACTTTACAATGAGCAGTTCTTC	CASSVDAGRLYNEQFF
TRBV12-5	.	TRBJ2-1	once	TGTGCTAGTGGTTTGGTCGCTGCGAAGAGCTCCTACAATGAGCAGTTCTTC	CASGLVAAKSSYNEQFF
TRBV5-6	.	TRBJ1-2	.	TGTGCCAGCAGCCCAGGCCGGGACATGGTGGGCTACACCTTC	CASSPGRDMVGYTF
TRBV11-1	.	TRBJ2-1	few	TGTGCCAGCAGCTTAGCGAACAATGAGCAGTTCTTC	CASSLANNEQFF
TRBV7-9	TRBD2	TRBJ2-3	.	TGTGCCAGCAGCTTAAGGGCAGGGACTAACACAGATACGCAGTATTTT	CASSLRAGTNTDTQYF
TRBV19	.	TRBJ1-1	.	TGTGCCAGTAGTATCGGTGGCCGCCGGAACACTGAAGCTTTCTTT	CASSIGGRRNTEAFF
TRBV7-7	.	TRBJ2-2	.	TGTGCTAGCGGACACGGCGGGGGCGCGAGCACCGGGGAGCTGTTTTTT	CASGHGGGASTGELFF
TRBV10-1	TRBD1	TRBJ2-7	.	TGCGCCAGCAGTGAGAGGGACAGGGTTCACGACGAGCAGTACTTC	CASSERDRVHDEQYF
TRBV19	.	TRBJ1-2	.	TGTGCCAGTAGTATTTTCGTCCAGGGTGGATATGGCTACACCTTC	CASSIFVQGGYGYTF
TRBV27	.	TRBJ1-4	.	TGTGCCAGCAGTTTATCCAGGGGTGAAAAACTGTTTTTT	CASSLSRGEKLFF
TRBV6-5	.	TRBJ2-7	.	TGTGCCAGCAGCTTCAGGAGCTTTAGCTACGAGCAGTACTTC	CASSFRSFSYEQYF